The rows below give T cell receptor beta chains drawn from one sample of a study of blood T cell repertoires in COVID-19. The assay was immunoSEQ multiplex PCR, and TCRdb's table has in-frame clones only and misses some. The sample contains about 480,000 clones, approximately 87% of which appear only once. The source material was PBMCs or T cells enriched from blood (not recorded which). These receptor sequences come from a woman in her thirties or forties who had recovered from COVID-19. Each CDR3 is given with its conserved first and last residue. D genes are given only for firm matches. Clone size is given for some rows only: seen once, a few or many times, or a class if the clone is expanded.

D gene: TRBD1
J gene: TRBJ2-6
clone size: -
V gene: TRBV19
CDR3 protein: CASTQRGGPRANVLTF
CDR3 DNA: TGTGCCAGTACCCAACGAGGGGGCCCTCGGGCCAACGTCCTGACTTTC

D gene: TRBD2
J gene: TRBJ2-1
clone size: once
V gene: TRBV19
CDR3 protein: CASSKGTSGRAYNEQFF
CDR3 DNA: TGTGCCAGTAGTAAAGGGACTAGCGGGAGGGCCTACAATGAGCAGTTCTTC

D gene: -
J gene: TRBJ2-5
clone size: -
V gene: TRBV11-2
CDR3 protein: CASSALRETQYF
CDR3 DNA: TGTGCCAGCAGCGCCCTCCGGGAGACCCAGTACTTC

D gene: -
J gene: TRBJ1-1
clone size: -
V gene: TRBV15
CDR3 protein: CATSSRGLNTEAFF
CDR3 DNA: TGTGCCACCAGCAGCAGGGGACTGAACACTGAAGCTTTCTTT

D gene: -
J gene: TRBJ2-7
clone size: -
V gene: TRBV5-1
CDR3 protein: CASSPGLAYEQYF
CDR3 DNA: TGCGCCAGCAGCCCTGGACTTGCCTACGAGCAGTACTTC

D gene: -
J gene: TRBJ2-5
clone size: -
V gene: TRBV6-6
CDR3 protein: CASKRDTKETQYF
CDR3 DNA: TGTGCCAGCAAGCGGGACACGAAAGAGACCCAGTACTTC

D gene: -
J gene: TRBJ2-2
clone size: once
V gene: TRBV27
CDR3 protein: CASSFTRVTTGELFF
CDR3 DNA: TGTGCCAGCAGTTTTACCAGGGTTACCACCGGGGAGCTGTTTTTT

D gene: TRBD1
J gene: TRBJ2-1
clone size: -
V gene: TRBV19
CDR3 protein: CASIRTGGQYNEQFF
CDR3 DNA: TGTGCCAGCATACGAACAGGGGGACAATACAATGAGCAGTTCTTC

D gene: -
J gene: TRBJ1-3
clone size: -
V gene: TRBV5-6
CDR3 protein: CASSLAAGNTIYF
CDR3 DNA: TGTGCCAGCAGCTTGGCTGCTGGAAACACCATATATTTT

D gene: TRBD1
J gene: TRBJ1-6
clone size: -
V gene: TRBV27
CDR3 protein: CASRITGDNSPLHF
CDR3 DNA: TGTGCCAGCAGGATAACAGGGGATAATTCACCCCTCCACTTT

D gene: -
J gene: TRBJ1-4
clone size: -
V gene: TRBV7-2
CDR3 protein: CASSLGASRYEKLFF
CDR3 DNA: TGTGCCAGCAGCCTAGGGGCCAGCCGGTATGAAAAACTGTTTTTT

D gene: -
J gene: TRBJ2-2
clone size: -
V gene: TRBV27
CDR3 protein: CASSQDWTNTGELFF
CDR3 DNA: TGTGCCAGCAGCCAGGACTGGACGAACACCGGGGAGCTGTTTTTT

D gene: -
J gene: TRBJ2-3
clone size: few
V gene: TRBV10-3
CDR3 protein: CAISESEDTSTDTQYF
CDR3 DNA: TGTGCCATCAGTGAGTCTGAGGACACAAGCACAGATACGCAGTATTTT

D gene: -
J gene: TRBJ1-2
clone size: -
V gene: TRBV30
CDR3 protein: CAWSSRGLETYGYTF
CDR3 DNA: TGTGCCTGGAGCTCCCGGGGGTTGGAAACATATGGCTACACCTTC

D gene: -
J gene: TRBJ2-7
clone size: -
V gene: TRBV6-5
CDR3 protein: CASSSRDSYEQYF
CDR3 DNA: TGTGCCAGCAGTTCGAGGGACTCCTACGAGCAGTACTTC

D gene: TRBD1
J gene: TRBJ2-2
clone size: -
V gene: TRBV19
CDR3 protein: CASTPRDRVVGGELFF
CDR3 DNA: TGTGCCAGTACTCCTCGGGACAGGGTGGTTGGCGGGGAGCTGTTTTTT

D gene: -
J gene: TRBJ1-2
clone size: -
V gene: TRBV4-1
CDR3 protein: CASSPRGAGGHGYTF
CDR3 DNA: TGCGCCAGCAGCCCACGAGGTGCGGGGGGGCATGGCTACACCTTC

D gene: TRBD2
J gene: TRBJ2-1
clone size: -
V gene: TRBV10-1
CDR3 protein: CASSERTSGPGGYNEQFF
CDR3 DNA: TGCGCCAGCAGTGAGAGGACTAGCGGTCCAGGGGGATACAATGAGCAGTTCTTC

D gene: TRBD1
J gene: TRBJ2-7
clone size: -
V gene: TRBV7-9
CDR3 protein: CASSLSAGTASYEQYF
CDR3 DNA: TGTGCCAGCAGTCTCTCAGCCGGGACAGCTTCCTACGAGCAGTACTTC

D gene: -
J gene: TRBJ2-3
clone size: -
V gene: TRBV10-1
CDR3 protein: CASSAEWDTQYF
CDR3 DNA: TGCGCCAGCAGTGCCGAGTGGGATACGCAGTATTTT

D gene: -
J gene: TRBJ1-6
clone size: -
V gene: TRBV28
CDR3 protein: CANRTQGKTYNSPLHF
CDR3 DNA: TGTGCCAACAGGACTCAGGGGAAGACCTATAATTCACCCCTCCACTTT

D gene: -
J gene: TRBJ1-3
clone size: -
V gene: TRBV7-9
CDR3 protein: CASSQSSLRTIYF
CDR3 DNA: TGTGCCAGCAGCCAGTCCAGCTTGAGGACCATATATTTT

D gene: -
J gene: TRBJ2-2
clone size: -
V gene: TRBV19
CDR3 protein: CASTVVTANTGELFF
CDR3 DNA: TGTGCCAGTACCGTAGTGACAGCTAACACCGGGGAGCTGTTTTTT

D gene: TRBD1
J gene: TRBJ1-2
clone size: -
V gene: TRBV5-6
CDR3 protein: CASSFADRQGSYYGYTF
CDR3 DNA: TGTGCCAGCAGCTTCGCAGACCGACAGGGTTCCTACTATGGCTACACCTTC

D gene: TRBD2
J gene: TRBJ2-3
clone size: -
V gene: TRBV4-3
CDR3 protein: CASSQGPSGSTDTQYF
CDR3 DNA: TGCGCCAGCAGCCAGGGACCTAGCGGGAGCACGGATACGCAGTATTTT

D gene: TRBD1
J gene: TRBJ1-2
clone size: -
V gene: TRBV18
CDR3 protein: CASSLDRAHTF
CDR3 DNA: TGTGCCAGCTCATTAGACAGGGCTCACACCTTC

D gene: -
J gene: TRBJ1-2
clone size: -
V gene: TRBV18
CDR3 protein: CASSPPTDHAGYGYTF
CDR3 DNA: TGTGCCAGCTCACCACCGACCGACCACGCGGGCTATGGCTACACCTTC

D gene: TRBD2
J gene: TRBJ2-3
clone size: -
V gene: TRBV28
CDR3 protein: CASSFWLADPPSTDTQYF
CDR3 DNA: TGTGCCAGCAGTTTCTGGCTAGCGGATCCCCCGAGCACAGATACGCAGTATTTT

D gene: TRBD2
J gene: TRBJ2-2
clone size: -
V gene: TRBV9
CDR3 protein: CASSPIAGEIAGELFF
CDR3 DNA: TGTGCCAGCAGCCCAATAGCGGGAGAGATCGCCGGGGAGCTGTTTTTT

D gene: -
J gene: TRBJ1-1
clone size: -
V gene: TRBV9
CDR3 protein: CASTPHPADRLEAFF
CDR3 DNA: TGTGCCAGCACCCCGCACCCAGCAGACCGACTTGAAGCTTTCTTT

D gene: TRBD1
J gene: TRBJ1-1
clone size: -
V gene: TRBV5-1
CDR3 protein: CASSDRASTEAFF
CDR3 DNA: TGCGCCAGCAGCGACAGGGCGAGCACTGAAGCTTTCTTT

D gene: TRBD1
J gene: TRBJ2-4
clone size: -
V gene: TRBV11-3
CDR3 protein: CASSWDRENIQYF
CDR3 DNA: TGTGCCAGCAGCTGGGACAGGGAAAACATTCAGTACTTC

D gene: -
J gene: TRBJ2-3
clone size: -
V gene: TRBV6-4
CDR3 protein: CASSAYRADSRDTQYF
CDR3 DNA: TGTGCCAGCAGTGCGTACAGGGCGGACTCAAGAGATACGCAGTATTTT